This T cell receptor (beta chain) was sequenced during a study of shared clonotypes between healthy human individuals (dated by TCRdb to about 2020). With respect to the entire study: A couple of women and a few men aged 18 to 49 years were included in the cohort. Each donor's leukapheresis produced roughly between roughly 0.85 and 9.5 billion PBMCs. To estimate repertoire size and how much clonotype sharing occurs between individuals, the study deeply sequenced the blood TCR repertoires of roughly 5 healthy adults. Different laboratories and diverse techniques were used to prepare libraries and sequence TCR repertoires, to increase sequencing depth and limit assay-specific biases. For each donor, three plates each were used for CD4 naive and CD4 memory, two plates were used for CD8 naive, and one plate was used for CD8 memory.

What the study reported, not specific to this receptor: Pairwise subsampling led to the expectation that sequencing depth would affect the degree of clonotype sharing among donors. Sampling was limited to blood, and TCR repertoires in tissue likely differ from TCR repertoires in blood. Sharing across a few donors was observed for approximately 5% of naive CD4, less than 4% of naive CD8, about 2.3% of memory CD4, and around 0.44% of memory CD8 clonotypes. The small number of donors limited the genetic and exposure-history diversity represented. Compared with non-shared clonotypes, the clonotypes found in all four sorted-subset donors had higher generation probabilities. Incomplete sequencing was indicated by rarefaction of sorted-subset datasets, despite the large sequencing depth. Naive subsets generally had larger estimated clonotype richness than memory subsets did.

TCR CDR3 regions were amplified from genomic DNA by multiplex PCR using the deep immunoSEQ assay. For each cell subset, the extracted genomic DNA was distributed evenly across all wells of several immunoSEQ 96-well plates, and each plate served as one replicate. For sorted subsets, each replicate PCR was loaded with about 200 ng genomic DNA, equivalent to 32,000 or so T cell genomes. Purified libraries were quantified with a Qubit 3.0 fluorometer, sized on a Bioanalyzer 2100, and re-quantified with the KAPA Library Quantification kit. Each immunoSEQ 96-well plate was sequenced on its own single-read 150-cycle Illumina NextSeq 550 flow cell. The original methods were these. The immunoSEQ output contained only junctional sequences without quality scores, so filtering could not match that applied to full-length reads. To assign V/J genes and CDR3, sequences were annotated using PyIR, a Python wrapper for IgBLAST v1.9, with IMGT germline references. Reads were filtered out if the reads had weak V/J assignments (E-value above 1e-6), no CDR3, stop codons, out-of-frame junctions, or ambiguous translated residues. V3J clonotypes were defined by identical inferred V gene, J gene, and CDR3 amino acid sequence. Percentage overlap between repertoires was computed as shared unique clonotypes divided by the size of the smaller repertoire. Repertoire richness was assessed with RTK rarefaction, the Chao1 estimator, and Recon v2.1 estimates of unobserved clonotypes. Generation probabilities were computed with OLGA for all TCRbeta clonotypes obtained by the gDNA method from a handful of donors. This is the immuneACCESS table as TCRdb keeps it, with only in-frame sequences that have V and J called. A part of the clones is gone; compared with another copy, unresolved V genes explain less than half, and the rest is unexplained. V, J and clone size were drawn from that table, and D and trimming were deduced from the DNA. This sample is represented by 2,100,000 or so clones; about 94% of them were singletons. The ten largest account for 0.1% to 0.15% of the sample.

The donors were healthy, HIV-negative adults who had no recently reported acute infections or vaccinations. Only Caucasian adults living in Nashville, Tennessee, USA were represented among the donors. CD4+ T cells were enriched by magnetic negative selection, after which naive cells were positively selected on CD45RA and the negative fraction was taken as the memory subset. After blood collection by leukapheresis, PBMCs were isolated using Ficoll-Histopaque density gradient centrifugation and then cryopreserved in the vapor phase of liquid nitrogen. Purity and quantity of every magnetically sorted T cell population were checked by analytical flow cytometry. Genomic DNA was isolated from every sorted fraction and measured by UV absorbance on a Nanodrop 2000c. A word on this clone: The specificity of this receptor is unknown. No much larger clone is present one base from it, and per-base qualities are unavailable.

Sequencing was done on a sample of naive CD4+ T cells sorted from blood. This specimen's cell subset or site label, per the study, means: CD45RA+ positively selected. This TCR came from a man aged 18 to 35 in good health.

The CDR3 in this case is CASSPRAQRSNTEAFF. The DNA is as follows: TGTGCCAGCTCACCACGGGCGCAGAGATCCAACACTGAAGCTTTCTTT. The V gene is TRBV18 and the J gene is TRBJ1-1; the D gene cannot be named for sure. CDR1 and CDR2 were assigned from the germline V gene as KGHSH and LQKENI. The CDR3 spans 16 residues, from the cysteine through the phenylalanine. The only DNA kept is the CDR3, 48 bases in frame from the first base. V gives up 1 base and J gives up 2 bases, and the segment between their germline ends measures 14 bases.